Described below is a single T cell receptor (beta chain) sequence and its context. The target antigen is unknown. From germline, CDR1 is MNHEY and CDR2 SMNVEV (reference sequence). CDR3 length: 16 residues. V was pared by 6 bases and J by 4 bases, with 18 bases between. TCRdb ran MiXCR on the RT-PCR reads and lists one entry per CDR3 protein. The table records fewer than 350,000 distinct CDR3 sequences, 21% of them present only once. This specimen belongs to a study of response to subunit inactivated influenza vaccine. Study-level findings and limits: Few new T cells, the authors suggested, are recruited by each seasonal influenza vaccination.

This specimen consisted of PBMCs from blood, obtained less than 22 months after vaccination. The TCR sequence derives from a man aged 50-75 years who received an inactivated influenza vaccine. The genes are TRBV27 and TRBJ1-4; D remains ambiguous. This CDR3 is CASSPTTTGSNEKLFF. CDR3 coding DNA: TGTGCCAGCAGCCCCACAACTACCGGAAGTAATGAAAAACTGTTTTTT.